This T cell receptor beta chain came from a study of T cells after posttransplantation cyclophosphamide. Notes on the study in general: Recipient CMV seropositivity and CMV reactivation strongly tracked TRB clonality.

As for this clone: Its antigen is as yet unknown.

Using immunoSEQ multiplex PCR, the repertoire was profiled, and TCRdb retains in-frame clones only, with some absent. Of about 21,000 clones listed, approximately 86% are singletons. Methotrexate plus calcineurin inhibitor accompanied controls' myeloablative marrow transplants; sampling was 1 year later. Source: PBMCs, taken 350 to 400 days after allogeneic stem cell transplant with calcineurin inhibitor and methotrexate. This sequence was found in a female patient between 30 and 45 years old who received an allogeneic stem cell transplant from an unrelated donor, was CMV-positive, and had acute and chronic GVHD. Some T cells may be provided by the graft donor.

CDR3 sequence reads: CASSFSGDRDEQFF. DNA of the CDR3: TGTGCCAGCAGTTTTAGCGGGGATAGGGATGAGCAGTTCTTC. The chain combines TRBV27 with TRBJ2-1; 8 bases map to TRBD2. CDR1 is MNHEY and CDR2 is SMNVEV in the germline V gene (reference sequence). J was trimmed by 8 bases and V by 3 bases; bases with no gene match: 6. The CDR3 totals 14 residues.